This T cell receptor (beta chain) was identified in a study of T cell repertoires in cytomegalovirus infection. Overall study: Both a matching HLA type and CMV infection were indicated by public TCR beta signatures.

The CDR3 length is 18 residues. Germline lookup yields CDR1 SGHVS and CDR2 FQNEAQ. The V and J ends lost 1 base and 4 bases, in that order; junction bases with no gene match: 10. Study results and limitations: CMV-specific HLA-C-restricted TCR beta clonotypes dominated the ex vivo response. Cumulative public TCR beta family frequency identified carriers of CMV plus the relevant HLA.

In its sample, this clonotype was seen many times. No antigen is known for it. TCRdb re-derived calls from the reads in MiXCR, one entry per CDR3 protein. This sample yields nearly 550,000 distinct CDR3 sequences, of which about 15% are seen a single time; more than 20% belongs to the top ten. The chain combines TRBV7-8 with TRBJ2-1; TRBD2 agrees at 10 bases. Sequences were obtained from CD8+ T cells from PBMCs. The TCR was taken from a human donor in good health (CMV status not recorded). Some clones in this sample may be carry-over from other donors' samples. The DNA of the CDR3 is TGTGCCAGCAGCTTAGGGCTAGCGGGAGCAGCAACTTACAATGAGCAGTTCTTC. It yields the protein CASSLGLAGAATYNEQFF.